The sequence of this T cell receptor beta chain was determined in a study of blood T cell repertoires in COVID-19. As for the study in general: Material from acute and convalescent COVID-19 was sourced from the United States, Italy and Spain. T cells, B-cell-depleted T cells, or PBMCs supplied cDNA or gDNA.

The age range of participants was about 18 to 100 years, with residence in some 25 US areas. Original processing notes: Reference gene primer amplification gave estimated nucleated cell counts. Some clones are missing from TCRdb's copy, which holds only in-frame ones; the method was immunoSEQ multiplex PCR. That table is the source of V, J and clone size, and D and trimming were worked out from the DNA. This table holds about 270,000 clones, approximately 90% found once. V was clipped by 5 bases and J by 3 bases; unmatched bases: 2. From germline, CDR1 is SQVTM and CDR2 ANQGSEA. The CDR3 spans 13 residues.

The rearrangement links TRBV29-1 to TRBJ2-2; 8 bases are a match to TRBD2. The source is a woman aged 25 to 39 with acute COVID-19. The sequencing input was PBMCs or T cells enriched from blood (not recorded which). CDR3 in amino acids: CSVHGRDTGELFF. DNA of the CDR3: TGCAGCGTTCACGGGAGGGACACCGGGGAGCTGTTTTTT.